Below are 9 T cell receptor beta chains sequenced from a single sample in a study of CD8+ T cells in alopecia areata. Treatment described: oral pan-JAK inhibitor, 5-10 mg twice daily. RNA was extracted and reverse transcribed into cDNA as the sequencing template. TCRdb's copy holds only in-frame clones and misses some; the assay was immunoSEQ multiplex PCR. Here the sample spans 120,000 to 150,000 clones, roughly 82% being singletons. The sequenced sample was CD8+ T cells sorted from blood, obtained at week 4, from a patient treated with tofacitinib. The origin of the receptors is a human donor with alopecia areata.

The chain uses TRBV9 and TRBJ2-1, with D possibly being TRBD2 (5 bases). Per germline, CDR1 SGDLS and CDR2 YYNGEE. V lost 0 bases and J lost 3, with 7 bases in between. The CDR3 has 14 amino acids. The CDR3 nucleotides read TGTGCCAGCAGCGTAGTTGGGAGCTACAATGAGCAGTTCTTC. Residues: CASSVVGSYNEQFF.

Points on this clone: Other DNA sequences in the same sample also yield this CDR3. The chain has TRBV6-5 and TRBJ2-2; D unclear. Germline V lookup: CDR1 MNHEY, CDR2 SVGAGI. V shed 3 bases and J shed 5 bases, with 4 bases lying between them. The CDR3 covers 12 residues. The CDR3 reads CASSYGTGELFF. The CDR3 DNA follows: TGTGCCAGCAGTTATGGAACCGGGGAGCTGTTTTTT.

The V and J genes are TRBV30 and TRBJ1-1; 8 bases fit TRBD1. V dropped 2 bases and J dropped 8; count of bases not matched to a gene: 7. This CDR3 is 13 amino acids long. Germline V CDR1 and CDR2: GTSNPN, SVGIG (reference sequence). The CDR3 coding sequence is TGTGCCTGGAGTCCCGGGACAGGTACCGAAGCTTTCTTT. This sequence encodes CAWSPGTGTEAFF.

This clone was detected only once. This rearrangement joins TRBV29-1 to TRBJ2-3, with 13 positions matching TRBD2. Germline CDR1 is SQVTM and CDR2 is ANQGSEA. The CDR3 has 16 amino acids. V shed 1 base and J 2 bases; nucleotides not matched to a gene: 3. CDR3 sequence reads: CSVEGTSGGLTDTQYF. The DNA for the CDR3 is TGCAGCGTTGAAGGGACTAGCGGGGGCCTCACAGATACGCAGTATTTT.

The chain combines TRBV29-1 with TRBJ2-7; D not resolved. The CDR3 totals 13 residues. V lost 6 bases to trimming and J lost 0 bases, with 12 bases between them. The V gene's germline CDR1 is SQVTM and CDR2 ANQGSEA. The CDR3 coding sequence is TGCAGCGTAGTGAAATGGGACTCCTACGAGCAGTACTTC. Amino acid sequence: CSVVKWDSYEQYF.

Only one count was recorded for this clone. V and J are TRBV5-4 and TRBJ1-2; weak D call: TRBD1 (5 bases). V gave up 4 bases and J gave up 7 bases, with 17 bases separating them. Germline V gene sequence: CDR1 SGHNT, CDR2 YYREEE (reference sequence). The CDR3 is 14 residues long. The CDR3: CASSPSMGDVGYTF. CDR3 DNA sequence: TGTGCCAGCAGCCCCTCGATGGGGGACGTTGGCTACACCTTC.

The chain carries TRBV27 and TRBJ2-2; D is unclear. Germline-derived CDR1 and CDR2 are MNHEY and SMNVEV (reference sequence). Deletions cut 6 bases from V and 8 bases from J, with 10 bases between. The CDR3 is 12 residues long. The CDR3 region is CASSLWEGELFF. CDR3 nucleotide sequence: TGTGCCAGCAGCCTATGGGAAGGGGAGCTGTTTTTT.

The chain couples TRBV27 to TRBJ2-3; D remains unclear. The ends were cut back, 8 bases at V and 5 bases at J, with 8 bases in the middle. Germline V gene sequence: CDR1 MNHEY, CDR2 SMNVEV (reference sequence). The CDR3 extends over 11 amino acids. The CDR3 DNA reads as TGTGCCAGCTCAAAACGAGATACGCAGTATTTT. Protein: CASSKRDTQYF.

This sequence joins TRBV6-5 and TRBJ2-5, with D maybe TRBD1 (6 bases). From germline, CDR1 is MNHEY and CDR2 SVGAGI. Trimming removed 8 bases from V and 8 bases from J, with 12 bases in between. The CDR3 has 11 amino acids. This chain's CDR3 is CASEWGQTQYF. CDR3 coding DNA: TGTGCCAGCGAGTGGGGGCAAACCCAGTACTTC.